This T cell receptor (beta chain) originates from a study of identical twins. Healthy Caucasians supplied all donations. The CDR3 runs to 16 residues. V was pared by 3 bases and J by 4 bases, with 10 bases of the junction left unmatched. Study-level points and caveats: Carriage of fewer insertions was seen in abundant cord blood beta clonotypes, whereas memory repertoires showed none. The study found that models underestimated out-of-frame TCR alpha sharing in monozygotic twins.

Via MiXCR, TCRdb re-called the 5' RACE reads, giving one row per CDR3 protein. The table has 200,000 to 250,000 distinct CDR3 sequences, roughly 7% seen once. About this clonotype itself: As yet, its antigen is unknown.

The data also belong to a second study, concerning yellow fever vaccine responses in identical twins.

The V call is TRBV12-3 or TRBV12-4, the J call TRBJ2-5; 8 bases map to TRBD1. Sequenced input: memory (CD45RO+) T cells sorted from blood. This receptor was identified in a young woman in good health. The CDR3 region has the DNA TGTGCCAGCAGTTTTGGTCCAGGGGGCCCCCGAGAGACCCAGTACTTC. It is translated as CASSFGPGGPRETQYF.